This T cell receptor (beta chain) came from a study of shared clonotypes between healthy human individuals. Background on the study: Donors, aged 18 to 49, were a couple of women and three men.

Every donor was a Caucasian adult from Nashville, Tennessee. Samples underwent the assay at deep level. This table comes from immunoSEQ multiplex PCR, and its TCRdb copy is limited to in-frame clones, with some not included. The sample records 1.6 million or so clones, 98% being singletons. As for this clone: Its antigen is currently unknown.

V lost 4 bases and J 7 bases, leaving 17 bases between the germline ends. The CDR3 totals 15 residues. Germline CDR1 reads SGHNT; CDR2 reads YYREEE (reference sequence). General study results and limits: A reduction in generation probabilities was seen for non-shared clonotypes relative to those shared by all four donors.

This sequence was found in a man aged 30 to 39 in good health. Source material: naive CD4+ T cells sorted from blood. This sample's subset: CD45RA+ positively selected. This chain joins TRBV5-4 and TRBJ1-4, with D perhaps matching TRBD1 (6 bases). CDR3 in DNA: TGTGCCAGCAGCCCCCACCCCCAGGGGCCTGAAAAACTGTTTTTT. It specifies CASSPHPQGPEKLFF.